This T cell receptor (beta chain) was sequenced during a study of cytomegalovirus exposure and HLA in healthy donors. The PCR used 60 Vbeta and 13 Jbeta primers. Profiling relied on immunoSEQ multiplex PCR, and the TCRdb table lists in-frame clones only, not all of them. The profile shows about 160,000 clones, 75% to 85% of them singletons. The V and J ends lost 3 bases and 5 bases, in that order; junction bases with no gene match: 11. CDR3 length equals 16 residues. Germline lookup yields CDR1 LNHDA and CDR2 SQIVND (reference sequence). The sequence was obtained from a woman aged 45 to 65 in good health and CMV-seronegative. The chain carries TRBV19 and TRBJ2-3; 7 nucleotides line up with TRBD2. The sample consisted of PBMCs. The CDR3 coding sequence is TGTGCCAGTAGTATCAGCGGGGTGGACCTGGGAGATACGCAGTATTTT. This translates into CASSISGVDLGDTQYF.